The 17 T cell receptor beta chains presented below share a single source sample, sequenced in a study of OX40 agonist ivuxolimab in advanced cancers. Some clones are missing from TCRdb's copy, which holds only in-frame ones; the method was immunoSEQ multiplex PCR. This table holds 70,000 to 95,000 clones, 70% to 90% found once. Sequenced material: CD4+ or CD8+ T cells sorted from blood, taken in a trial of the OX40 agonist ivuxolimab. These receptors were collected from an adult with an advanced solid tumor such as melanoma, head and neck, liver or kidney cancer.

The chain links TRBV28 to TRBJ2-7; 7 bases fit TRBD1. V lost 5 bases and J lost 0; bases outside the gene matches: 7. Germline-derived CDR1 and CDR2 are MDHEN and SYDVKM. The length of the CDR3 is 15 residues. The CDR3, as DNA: TGTGCCAGCAGTCAGACGACAGGGATCTCCTACGAGCAGTACTTC. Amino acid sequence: CASSQTTGISYEQYF.

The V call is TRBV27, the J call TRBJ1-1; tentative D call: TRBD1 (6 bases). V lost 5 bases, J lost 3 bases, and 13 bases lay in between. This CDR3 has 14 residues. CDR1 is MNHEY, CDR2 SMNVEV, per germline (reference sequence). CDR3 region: CASSRGDTYTEAFF. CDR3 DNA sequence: TGTGCCAGCAGTCGGGGGGACACCTACACTGAAGCTTTCTTT.

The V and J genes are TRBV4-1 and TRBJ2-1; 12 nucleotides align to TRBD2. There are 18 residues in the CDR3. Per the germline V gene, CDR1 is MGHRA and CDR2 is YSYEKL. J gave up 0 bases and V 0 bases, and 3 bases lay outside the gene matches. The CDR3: CASSQEGLAGSSYNEQFF. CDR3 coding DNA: TGCGCCAGCAGCCAAGAAGGACTAGCGGGATCCTCCTACAATGAGCAGTTCTTC.

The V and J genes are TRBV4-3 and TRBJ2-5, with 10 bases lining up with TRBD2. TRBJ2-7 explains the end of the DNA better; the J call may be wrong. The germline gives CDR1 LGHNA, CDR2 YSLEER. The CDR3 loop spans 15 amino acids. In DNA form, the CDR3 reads TGCGCCAGCAGCCAAGTACTAGCGGGACCCTACGAGCAGTACTTC. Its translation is CASSQVLAGPYEQYF.

Written as DNA, the CDR3 is TGTGCCAGCAGGGGAACCGGACACCCTCAGGTCCTGACTTTC. This translates into CASRGTGHPQVLTF. The chain links TRBV7-3 to TRBJ2-6, with D tentatively TRBD1 (5 bases). Trimming shortened V by 6 bases and J by 13 bases, and 19 bases separated the two germline ends. This CDR3 is built from 14 residues. Germline values: CDR1 SGHTA, CDR2 FQGTGA. Supplemented by reference TRBV7-3 and TRBJ2-6, the full variable domain reads GAGVSQTPSNKVTEKGKYVELRCDPISGHTALYWYRQSLGQGPEFLIYFQGTGAADDSGLPNDRFFAVRPEGSVSTLKIQRTERGDSAVYLCASRGTGHPQVLTFGAGSRLTVL.

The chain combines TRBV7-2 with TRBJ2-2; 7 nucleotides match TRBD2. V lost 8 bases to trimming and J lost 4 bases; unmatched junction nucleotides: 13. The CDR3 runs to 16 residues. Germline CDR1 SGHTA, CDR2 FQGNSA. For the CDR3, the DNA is TGTGCCAGCCCTTCTGGCGGGAGAAGGCGCACCGGGGAGCTGTTTTTT. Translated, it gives CASPSGGRRRTGELFF.

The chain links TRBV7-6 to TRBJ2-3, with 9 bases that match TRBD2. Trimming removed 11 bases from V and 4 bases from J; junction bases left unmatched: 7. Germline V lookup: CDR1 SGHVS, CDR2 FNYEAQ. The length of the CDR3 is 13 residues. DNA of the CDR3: TGTGCCGTAGCGGGAGTTTTAGCAGATACGCAGTATTTT. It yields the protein CAVAGVLADTQYF.

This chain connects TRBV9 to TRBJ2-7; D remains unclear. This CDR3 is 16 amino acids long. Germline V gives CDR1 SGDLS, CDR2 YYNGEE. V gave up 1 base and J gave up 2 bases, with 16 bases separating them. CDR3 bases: TGTGCCAGCAGCGTAACCCCCGTGACGTACACCTACGAGCAGTACTTC. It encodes CASSVTPVTYTYEQYF.

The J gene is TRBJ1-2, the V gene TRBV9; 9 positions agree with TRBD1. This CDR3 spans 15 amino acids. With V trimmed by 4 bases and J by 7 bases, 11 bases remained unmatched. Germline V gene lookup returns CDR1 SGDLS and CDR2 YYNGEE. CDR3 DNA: TGTGCCAGCAGCCCCATCACAGGGGGCGATCCTGGCTACACCTTC. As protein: CASSPITGGDPGYTF.

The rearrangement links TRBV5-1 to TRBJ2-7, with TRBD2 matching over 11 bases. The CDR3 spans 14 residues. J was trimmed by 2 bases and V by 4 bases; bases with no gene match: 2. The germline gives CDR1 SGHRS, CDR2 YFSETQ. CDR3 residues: CASSGTSGTYEQYF. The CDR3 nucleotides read TGCGCCAGCAGCGGGACTAGCGGAACCTACGAGCAGTACTTC. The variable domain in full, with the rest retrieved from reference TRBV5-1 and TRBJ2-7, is KAGVTQTPRYLIKTRGQQVTLSCSPISGHRSVSWYQQTPGQGLQFLFEYFSETQRNKGNFPGRFSGRQFSNSRSEMNVSTLELGDSALYLCASSGTSGTYEQYFGPGTRLTVT.

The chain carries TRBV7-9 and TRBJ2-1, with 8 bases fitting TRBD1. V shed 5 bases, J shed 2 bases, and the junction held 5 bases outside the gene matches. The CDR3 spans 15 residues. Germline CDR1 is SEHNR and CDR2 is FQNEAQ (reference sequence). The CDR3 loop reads CASSVRTGPYNEQFF. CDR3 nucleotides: TGTGCCAGCAGCGTTCGGACAGGGCCCTACAATGAGCAGTTCTTC.

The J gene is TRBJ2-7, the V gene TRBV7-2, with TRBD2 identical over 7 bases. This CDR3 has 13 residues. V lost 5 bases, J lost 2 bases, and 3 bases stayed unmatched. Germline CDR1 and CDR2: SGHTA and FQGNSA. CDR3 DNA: TGTGCCAGCAGCCCGGGACTAACCTACGAGCAGTACTTC. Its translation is CASSPGLTYEQYF.

Here the CDR3 DNA reads TGTGCCAGCAGTAAGGGAAGCTCCTACAATGAGCAGTTCTTC. Residues: CASSKGSSYNEQFF. V is TRBV27 and J is TRBJ2-1; D call uncertain. The V and J ends lost 5 bases and 0 bases respectively, with 8 bases between them. From germline, CDR1 is MNHEY and CDR2 SMNVEV (reference sequence). CDR3 length: 14 amino acids.

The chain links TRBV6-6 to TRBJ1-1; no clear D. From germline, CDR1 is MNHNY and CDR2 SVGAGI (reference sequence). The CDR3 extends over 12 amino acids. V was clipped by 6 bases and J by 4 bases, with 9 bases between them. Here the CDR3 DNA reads TGTGCCAGCAGGGAAGAAACCACTGAAGCTTTCTTT. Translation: CASREETTEAFF.

The CDR3 spells CASSGQPGETQYF. The CDR3 DNA follows: TGTGCCAGCAGCGGACAGCCTGGAGAGACCCAGTACTTC. The V gene is TRBV7-3, the J gene TRBJ2-5; maybe TRBD1 (6 bases). This CDR3 is 13 amino acids long. V gave up 5 bases and J gave up 4 bases, with 11 bases separating them. CDR1 and CDR2 (germline): SGHTA, FQGTGA.

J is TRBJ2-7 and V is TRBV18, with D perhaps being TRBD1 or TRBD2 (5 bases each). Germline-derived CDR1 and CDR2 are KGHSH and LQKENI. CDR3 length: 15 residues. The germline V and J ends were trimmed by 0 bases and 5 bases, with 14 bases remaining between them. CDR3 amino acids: CASSPPRGDKDEQYF. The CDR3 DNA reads TGTGCCAGCTCACCACCTAGGGGAGATAAGGACGAGCAGTACTTC.

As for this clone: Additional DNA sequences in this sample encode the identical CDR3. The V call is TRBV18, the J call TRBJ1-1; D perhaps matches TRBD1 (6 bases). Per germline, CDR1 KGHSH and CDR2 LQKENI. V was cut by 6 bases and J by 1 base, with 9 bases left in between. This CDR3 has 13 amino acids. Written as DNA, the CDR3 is TGTGCCAGCTCCCCGGGACAGAACACTGAAGCTTTCTTT. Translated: CASSPGQNTEAFF.